This section outlines one T cell receptor beta chain sequence together with its context. The data are from a study of cytomegalovirus exposure and HLA in healthy donors. CDR1 is MNHEY, CDR2 SMNVEV, per germline (reference sequence). Trimming stripped 0 bases from V and 4 bases from J, with 12 bases between. The CDR3 has 15 amino acids. Sequenced by immunoSEQ multiplex PCR; TCRdb stores in-frame clones only, minus some. The sample shows more than 85,000 clones, approximately 89% of them seen only once. This sequence joins TRBV27 and TRBJ1-1; possible D gene TRBD1, 5 bases. The receptor was isolated from a woman between 18 and 29 years old in good health and CMV-seronegative. The sequencing sample was made of PBMCs. In DNA form, the CDR3 reads TGTGCCAGCAGTTTATCCCCCCCGGGGGGCACTGAAGCTTTCTTT. Translating gives CASSLSPPGGTEAFF.